This T cell receptor (beta chain) emerged from a study of blood T cell repertoires in COVID-19. Study in general: Acute-phase and convalescent COVID-19 samples originated in the United States, Italy and Spain. T cells, B-cell-depleted T cells, or PBMCs provided the cDNA or gDNA that served as material.

V gave up 6 bases and J gave up 3 bases, with 15 bases separating them. The CDR3 contains 14 residues. Germline CDR1 reads SNHLY; CDR2 reads FYNNEI. Original processing notes: Amplification of reference gene primers provided the estimated nucleated cell counts. Clones were read by immunoSEQ multiplex PCR, and TCRdb kept only the in-frame ones, dropping some. The V and J calls and the clone size are those of that table, but D and trimming were determined from the DNA. The table shows 150,000 to 200,000 clones, with 90% occurring only once. This sequence joins TRBV2 and TRBJ2-7, with D perhaps TRBD2 (5 bases). Sequenced: peripheral blood. This receptor was identified in a man aged 55 to 69 with active or convalescent COVID-19. For the CDR3, the DNA is TGTGCCAGCAGAGTCCGGGGTCTACTCTACGAGCAGTACTTC. Encoded protein: CASRVRGLLYEQYF. Using reference TRBV2 and TRBJ2-7 for the parts outside the CDR3, the full variable domain is EPEVTQTPSHQVTQMGQEVILRCVPISNHLYFYWYRQILGQKVEFLVSFYNNEISEKSEIFDDQFSVERPDGSNFTLKIRSTKLEDSAMYFCASRVRGLLYEQYFGPGTRLTVT.